The 26 T cell receptor beta chains below were found in one sample sequenced in a study of blood T cell repertoires in COVID-19. Sequencing was performed with immunoSEQ multiplex PCR; in TCRdb, only in-frame clones are kept and a portion is missing. Of roughly 100,000 clones in the sample, roughly 90% were seen once. Material for sequencing was peripheral blood. The receptors come from a woman over 75 in a cohort sampled during active COVID-19.

The chain carries TRBV11-2 and TRBJ1-4; weak D call: TRBD1 (6 bases). The V gene's germline CDR1 is SGHAT and CDR2 FQNNGV. This CDR3 is 17 amino acids long. V gave up 3 bases and J gave up 4 bases, with 18 bases separating them. The CDR3 nucleotides are TGTGCCAGCAGCTTTGGACAGCAGAGGGGGATTAATGAAAAACTGTTTTTT. It yields the protein CASSFGQQRGINEKLFF.

This clone was detected a few times. The CDR3 nucleotides read TGTGCCAGCAGTTACGGGACAGGAGCCGCGGGGCAGCCCCAGCATTTT. The encoded protein is CASSYGTGAAGQPQHF. V usage is TRBV2 and J usage is TRBJ1-5; TRBD1 matches 8 bases. Germline V lookup: CDR1 SNHLY, CDR2 FYNNEI. CDR3 length: 16 residues. V gave up 5 bases and J gave up 7 bases; unmatched junction bases: 13.

The chain carries TRBV5-1 and TRBJ2-7; perhaps TRBD2 as D (6 bases). Per germline, CDR1 SGHRS and CDR2 YFSETQ. The CDR3 is made up of 15 amino acids. Trimming stripped 4 bases from V and 3 bases from J, with 17 bases between. CDR3 loop: CASSEGLARFYEQYF. The CDR3 nucleotides are TGCGCCAGCAGCGAAGGTCTAGCGCGTTTCTACGAGCAGTACTTC. Drawing the rest from reference TRBV5-1 and TRBJ2-7, the complete variable domain is KAGVTQTPRYLIKTRGQQVTLSCSPISGHRSVSWYQQTPGQGLQFLFEYFSETQRNKGNFPGRFSGRQFSNSRSEMNVSTLELGDSALYLCASSEGLARFYEQYFGPGTRLTVT.

The V and J genes are TRBV6-8 and TRBJ1-5; the match to TRBD1 covers 8 bases. The CDR3 covers 14 residues. Germline V lookup: CDR1 MNHGY, CDR2 SAAAGT. V shed 4 bases and J 5 bases; nucleotides not matched to a gene: 4. CDR3 protein: CASSSRTGYQPQHF. CDR3 nucleotides: TGTGCCAGCAGTTCTCGGACAGGGTATCAGCCCCAGCATTTT.

The chain employs TRBV7-6 and TRBJ2-2; no clear D gene. The CDR3 runs 12 residues. The V end lost 3 bases, the J end lost 5 bases, and 4 bases lay between the germline ends. CDR1 is SGHVS, CDR2 FNYEAQ, per germline. The CDR3 is CASSFATGELFF. The DNA for the CDR3 is TGTGCCAGCAGCTTCGCGACCGGGGAGCTGTTTTTT.

The V gene is TRBV4-1, the J gene TRBJ1-5, with D unresolved. The CDR3 sequence is 16 residues long. Germline V gene sequence: CDR1 MGHRA, CDR2 YSYEKL. V lost 8 bases to trimming and J lost 2 bases, with 19 bases between them. CDR3 nucleotide sequence: TGCGCCAGCCGTACCTACGAGGACGGGGGCAATCAGCCCCAGCATTTT. It translates to CASRTYEDGGNQPQHF.

The genes are TRBV10-3 and TRBJ1-5; no clear D. The CDR3 is 15 residues long. V gave up 6 bases and J gave up 6 bases, with 18 bases separating them. CDR1 is ENHRY and CDR2 is SYGVKD in the germline V gene. The CDR3 protein is CAISQGGQSGQPQHF. For the CDR3, the DNA is TGTGCCATCAGCCAAGGTGGGCAGTCCGGTCAGCCCCAGCATTTT.

For the CDR3, the DNA is TGTGCCAGCAACCCGGGACTAGCGAGTCCGCGTGAGCAGTTCTTC. The encoded protein is CASNPGLASPREQFF. J is TRBJ2-1 and V is TRBV6-5; 10 nucleotides line up with TRBD2. Germline lookup yields CDR1 MNHEY and CDR2 SVGAGI. V was pared by 7 bases and J by 9 bases, with 12 bases of the junction left unmatched. The CDR3 contains 15 residues.

V usage is TRBV7-6 and J usage is TRBJ2-1; D may be TRBD2 (7 bases). V was pared by 0 bases and J by 5 bases, with 17 bases between. Germline V gene sequence: CDR1 SGHVS, CDR2 FNYEAQ. This CDR3 has 17 residues. In DNA form, the CDR3 reads TGTGCCAGCAGCTTAGCCCTCGTGGGGGGGGGCCACAATGAGCAGTTCTTC. Protein sequence: CASSLALVGGGHNEQFF. Combining the CDR3 with reference TRBV7-6 and TRBJ2-1 gives the whole variable domain GAGVSQSPRYKVTKRGQDVALRCDPISGHVSLYWYRQALGQGPEFLTYFNYEAQQDKSGLPNDRFSAERPEGSISTLTIQRTEQRDSAMYRCASSLALVGGGHNEQFFGPGTRLTVL.

The rearrangement uses TRBV28 and TRBJ2-7; TRBD2 aligns across 11 bases. This CDR3 comprises 15 residues. Germline V CDR1 and CDR2: MDHEN, SYDVKM. Unmatched junction bases numbered 8, after V lost 6 bases and J lost 4 bases. The CDR3 sequence: CASSLSGRAQYEQYF. The CDR3 bases are TGTGCCAGCAGCCTTAGCGGGAGGGCCCAGTACGAGCAGTACTTC.

The CDR3, as DNA: TGCGCCAGCAGCTTCCAAGGAAACACCATATATTTT. It yields the protein CASSFQGNTIYF. The J gene is TRBJ1-3, the V gene TRBV5-1, with D unclear. This CDR3 is built from 12 residues. Germline V CDR1 and CDR2: SGHRS, YFSETQ. V was trimmed by 2 bases and J by 4 bases, leaving 4 bases between them.

This chain uses TRBV5-1 with TRBJ2-5; perhaps TRBD2 as D (6 bases). V was clipped by 4 bases and J by 5 bases, with 21 bases between them. CDR3 length: 16 residues. Germline values: CDR1 SGHRS, CDR2 YFSETQ. Here the CDR3 reads CASSPTRQGRGETQYF. CDR3 in DNA: TGCGCCAGCAGCCCCACACGGCAAGGCCGGGGGGAGACCCAGTACTTC.

The V call is TRBV9, the J call TRBJ2-5; D gene ambiguous. This CDR3 spans 13 amino acids. Germline assignment: CDR1 SGDLS and CDR2 YYNGEE. V lost 3 bases, J lost 5 bases, and 11 bases lay in between. CDR3 in DNA: TGTGCCAGCAGCGCCGCCCCGGTTGAGACCCAGTACTTC. As protein: CASSAAPVETQYF.

This clone has only one observation. This sequence joins TRBV4-1 and TRBJ2-1; maybe TRBD1 (6 bases). CDR1 is MGHRA and CDR2 is YSYEKL in the germline V gene. V lost 0 bases to trimming and J lost 4 bases, with 16 bases between them. This CDR3 contains 17 residues. The CDR3 DNA follows: TGCGCCAGCAGCCAAGAGGGCTCCGGCCAGGGGTACAATGAGCAGTTCTTC. This gives the protein CASSQEGSGQGYNEQFF.

The gene calls are TRBV5-1 and TRBJ1-2, with TRBD1 identical over 8 bases. CDR1 and CDR2 (germline): SGHRS, YFSETQ. This CDR3 spans 15 amino acids. The junction had 5 bases not matched to a gene; V was cut back by 2 bases and J by 2 bases. For the CDR3, the DNA is TGCGCCAGCAGCTTAGCCGGGACAGGCAACTATGGCTACACCTTC. Its translation: CASSLAGTGNYGYTF.

This rearrangement joins TRBV10-2 to TRBJ2-3, with TRBD2 matching 7 bases. The CDR3 is 15 residues long. Germline values: CDR1 WSHSY, CDR2 SAAADI. The junction had 9 bases not matched to a gene; V was cut back by 7 bases and J by 2 bases. CDR3 bases: TGCGCCAGCAAGGTTTCTAGCGGAAACACAGATACGCAGTATTTT. It yields the protein CASKVSSGNTDTQYF.

The chain is built from TRBV6-1 and TRBJ1-4; a possible D gene is TRBD1 (6 bases). The CDR3 loop spans 14 amino acids. Per the germline V gene, CDR1 is MNHNS and CDR2 is SASEGT. V lost 3 bases, J lost 8 bases, and 13 bases lay in between. The CDR3 protein is CASSEGRGQEKLFF. The CDR3 DNA reads as TGTGCCAGCAGTGAGGGTAGGGGACAAGAAAAACTGTTTTTT.

V gene TRBV4-1 combines with J gene TRBJ2-1, with 8 positions matching TRBD1. Germline V gives CDR1 MGHRA, CDR2 YSYEKL. There are 16 residues in the CDR3. V lost 2 bases to trimming and J lost 2 bases; unmatched junction nucleotides: 5. CDR3 loop: CASSQNPGQAYNEQFF. The CDR3 DNA follows: TGCGCCAGCAGCCAAAACCCGGGACAGGCCTACAATGAGCAGTTCTTC.

The chain uses TRBV23-1 and TRBJ1-4; D ambiguous. TRBV23-1 carries the ORF label, with uncertain function. The CDR3 covers 17 residues. Trimming took off 9 bases at V and 4 bases at J, with 24 bases between the two ends. The CDR3 DNA reads as TGCGCCAGTTTCCAATTTGGAGCCTGCCACCATAATGAAAAACTGTTTTTT. The encoded protein is CASFQFGACHHNEKLFF.

This clone came up once. The chain recombines TRBV3-1 (or the pseudogene TRBV3-2) with TRBJ2-5, with 10 bases identical to TRBD2. V shed 10 bases, J shed 4 bases, and the junction held 9 bases outside the gene matches. This CDR3 is built from 14 residues. CDR1 and CDR2 from the germline V gene are LGHDT and YNNKEL (reference sequence). The CDR3 loop reads CAIRTSGISETQYF. CDR3 bases: TGTGCCATTAGAACTAGCGGGATTTCAGAGACCCAGTACTTC.

A single count supports this clone. The J gene is TRBJ2-1, the V gene TRBV18; possible D gene TRBD2, 5 bases. The V and J ends lost 3 bases and 8 bases respectively, with 14 bases between them. The CDR3 totals 14 residues. Germline CDR1 is KGHSH and CDR2 is LQKENI. CDR3 sequence reads: CASSPGSGGHEQFF. CDR3 nucleotide sequence: TGTGCCAGCTCACCCGGGTCAGGAGGCCATGAGCAGTTCTTC.

The chain joins TRBV29-1 to TRBJ2-1; 7 nucleotides line up with TRBD2. Germline-derived CDR1 and CDR2 are SQVTM and ANQGSEA. After removal of 4 bases from V and 6 bases from J, the junction contained 6 bases not matched to a gene. The CDR3 has 13 residues. The CDR3 spells CSVGPWGGNEQFF. CDR3 coding DNA: TGCAGCGTTGGACCTTGGGGGGGCAATGAGCAGTTCTTC.

V is TRBV9 and J is TRBJ1-2; 9 bases align to TRBD1. V lost 6 bases and J lost 2; bases outside the gene matches: 5. This CDR3 spans 14 amino acids. In germline, CDR1 is SGDLS, CDR2 YYNGEE. The DNA of the CDR3 is TGTGCCAGCACCTTCGGACAGGGGAACTATGGCTACACCTTC. This encodes CASTFGQGNYGYTF.

The V gene is TRBV5-6, the J gene TRBJ2-1; D is undetermined. The CDR3 extends over 11 amino acids. Germline-derived CDR1 and CDR2 are SGHDT and YYEEEE. V shed 2 bases and J shed 14 bases, with 11 bases lying between them. The CDR3 DNA reads as TGTGCCAGCAGCTTTTCCGGTCAGGAGTTCTTC. Translated, it gives CASSFSGQEFF.

In this sample, this clone turned up once. The gene calls are TRBV14 and TRBJ1-4; D is uncertain. The V and J ends lost 1 base and 11 bases respectively, with 23 bases between them. CDR3 length: 17 residues. Germline CDR1 and CDR2: SGHDN and FVKESK. The CDR3 is CASSQGSRWQGPAKLFF. CDR3 in DNA: TGTGCCAGCAGCCAAGGTTCGAGGTGGCAAGGCCCAGCGAAACTGTTTTTT.

This chain uses TRBV11-2 with TRBJ2-3; 14 positions agree with TRBD2. The J segment lost 0 bases and the V segment lost 1 base, leaving 6 bases of the junction unmatched. In germline, CDR1 is SGHAT, CDR2 FQNNGV. This CDR3 comprises 19 residues. The chain's CDR3 is CASSLVRTSGGPSTDTQYF. The CDR3, as DNA: TGTGCCAGCAGCTTAGTCAGGACTAGCGGGGGGCCTAGCACAGATACGCAGTATTTT. Based on the CDR3 plus reference TRBV11-2 and TRBJ2-3, the full variable domain is EAGVAQSPRYKIIEKRQSVAFWCNPISGHATLYWYQQILGQGPKLLIQFQNNGVVDDSQLPKDRFSAERLKGVDSTLKIQPAKLEDSAVYLCASSLVRTSGGPSTDTQYFGPGTRLTVL.